Presented here are 28 T cell receptor beta chains from one specimen sequenced in a study of cytomegalovirus exposure and HLA in healthy donors (dated by TCRdb to between 2016 and 2019). The library was generated by the immunoSEQ multiplex PCR assay. A mixture of 60 forward primers for TCR Vbeta segments and 13 reverse primers for TCR Jbeta segments was used in the multiplex PCR. TCRdb stores this immuneACCESS table with in-frame sequences only. Part of the clones is absent; in the studies checked, under half of the shortfall reflects unresolved V genes, and no reason is known for the rest. This sample lists over 150,000 clones; 65% to 80% were detected once. The top ten constitute around 3% of the sample. The specimen sequenced was PBMCs. Receptors originate from a woman between 50 and 59 years old in good health and CMV-seropositive.

The genes are TRBV6-5 and TRBJ1-1; D remains ambiguous. Trimming removed 2 bases at V and 0 bases at J, with 7 bases between. Per germline, CDR1 MNHEY and CDR2 SVGAGI. This CDR3 is built from 14 residues. CDR3 bases: TGTGCCAGCAGTTACCGCAGGCTGAACACTGAAGCTTTCTTT. Its protein product is CASSYRRLNTEAFF.

The chain recombines TRBV6-1 with TRBJ2-5; TRBD1 might be the D (5 bases). The J call may be incorrect, as the DNA end agrees better with TRBJ2-7. Germline assignment: CDR1 MNHNS and CDR2 SASEGT. This CDR3 is built from 13 residues. CDR3 in amino acids: CASSRAVQYEQYF. DNA of the CDR3: TGTGCCAGCAGCAGGGCAGTACAGTACGAGCAGTACTTC.

The chain's CDR3 is CASSFSAREGYTF. DNA of the CDR3: TGTGCCAGCAGCTTCTCAGCTAGGGAGGGCTACACCTTC. The chain links TRBV5-6 to TRBJ1-2, with D hard to call. The V gene lost 2 bases and the J gene lost 8 bases, with 13 bases spanning the gap. The CDR3 covers 13 residues. Germline V gives CDR1 SGHDT, CDR2 YYEEEE.

The genes are TRBV7-3 and TRBJ2-2, with 9 bases aligning to TRBD2. Germline loops: CDR1 SGHTA, CDR2 FQGTGA. This CDR3 spans 19 amino acids. Trimming at V came to 5 bases and at J to 5 bases, leaving 18 bases not matched to a gene. CDR3 residues: CASSHRASGEFVCTGELFF. As DNA, the CDR3 is TGTGCCAGCAGCCATCGGGCTAGCGGGGAATTTGTTTGTACCGGGGAGCTGTTTTTT.

The genes are TRBV28 and TRBJ1-5; D is unclear. V lost 3 bases and J lost 2, with 11 bases in between. Germline V CDR1 and CDR2: MDHEN, SYDVKM. CDR3 length equals 15 residues. The CDR3 DNA reads TGTGCCAGCAGTTTGGCGGCTTACGGCAATCAGCCCCAGCATTTT. Its translation is CASSLAAYGNQPQHF.

V is TRBV19 and J is TRBJ2-1; weak D call: TRBD2 (6 bases). The CDR3 has 17 amino acids. From germline, CDR1 is LNHDA and CDR2 SQIVND (reference sequence). With 4 bases removed from V and 0 bases from J, the gap between germline ends came to 16 bases. In nucleotides, the CDR3 is TGTGCCAGTAGTACCACCCGCGGGGATCCCTCCTACAATGAGCAGTTCTTC. It translates to CASSTTRGDPSYNEQFF.

CDR3 in amino acids: CASSPGTSGSTDTQYF. Written as DNA, the CDR3 is TGTGCCAGCAGCCCTGGGACTAGCGGGAGCACAGATACGCAGTATTTT. The gene calls are TRBV7-3 and TRBJ2-3; the match to TRBD2 covers 12 bases. Trimming cost V 5 bases and J 0 bases; bases outside gene matches: 3. The germline gives CDR1 SGHTA, CDR2 FQGTGA. CDR3 length equals 16 residues.

This clone was counted between two and nine times. This chain uses TRBV14 with TRBJ1-1, with a weak D call TRBD1 (6 bases). CDR1 and CDR2 from the germline V gene are SGHDN and FVKESK. This CDR3 spans 15 amino acids. V dropped 4 bases and J dropped 10 bases, with 22 bases sitting between them. The CDR3 protein is CASSPYRVTWSGAFF. DNA for the CDR3: TGTGCCAGCAGCCCGTACAGGGTAACTTGGTCTGGAGCTTTCTTT.

The chain uses TRBV5-1 and TRBJ2-5; TRBD1 is a possible D gene (5 bases). This CDR3 is 15 amino acids long. Trimming shortened V by 5 bases and J by 3 bases, and 17 bases separated the two germline ends. CDR1 and CDR2 (germline): SGHRS, YFSETQ. CDR3 sequence: CASSRNTGAEETQYF. CDR3 in DNA: TGCGCCAGCAGTAGGAATACAGGTGCCGAAGAGACCCAGTACTTC. The full variable domain, with the rest looked up from reference TRBV5-1 and TRBJ2-5, is KAGVTQTPRYLIKTRGQQVTLSCSPISGHRSVSWYQQTPGQGLQFLFEYFSETQRNKGNFPGRFSGRQFSNSRSEMNVSTLELGDSALYLCASSRNTGAEETQYFGPGTRLLVL.

This clone was detected a few times. The chain recombines TRBV27 with TRBJ1-1; D is ambiguous. V was clipped by 2 bases and J by 5 bases, with 9 bases between them. Per the germline V gene, CDR1 is MNHEY and CDR2 is SMNVEV (reference sequence). The length of the CDR3 is 13 residues. The CDR3 sequence is CASSLRGNTEAFF. CDR3 nucleotides: TGTGCCAGCAGTTTACGGGGAAATACTGAAGCTTTCTTT.

The chain carries TRBV10-3 and TRBJ1-1, with 9 bases that match TRBD1. In germline, CDR1 is ENHRY, CDR2 SYGVKD. The V gene end was trimmed by 6 bases and the J gene end by 2 bases; junction bases not matched to a gene: 13. The CDR3 runs 17 residues. CDR3 sequence: CAIRARPGTGSNTEAFF. In nucleotides, the CDR3 is TGTGCCATCAGGGCACGTCCCGGGACAGGGTCTAACACTGAAGCTTTCTTT.

The J gene is TRBJ1-2, the V gene TRBV7-6; tentatively, D is TRBD1 (5 bases). The CDR3 is 16 residues long. In germline, CDR1 is SGHVS, CDR2 FNYEAQ. Trimming left V 0 bases short and J 3 bases short, with 14 bases between. The CDR3 bases are TGTGCCAGCAGCTTAGCGGTAGGGGCGGATTACTATGGCTACACCTTC. This sequence encodes CASSLAVGADYYGYTF.

This clone was detected once. The V and J genes are TRBV9 and TRBJ1-2, with D possibly being TRBD1 (5 bases). The germline V gene encodes CDR1 SGDLS and CDR2 YYNGEE. The CDR3 is made up of 18 amino acids. Trimming cost V 0 bases and J 2 bases, with 20 bases left between them. In DNA form, the CDR3 reads TGTGCCAGCAGCGTAGGGATAGGGGCCCCTGGAGTCAACTATGGCTACACCTTC. This encodes CASSVGIGAPGVNYGYTF.

This clone turned up a few times. The CDR3 DNA sequence: TGTGCCAGCAGCGTAGAAGTTAGCCCAAATGAGCAGTTCTTC. This translates into CASSVEVSPNEQFF. The chain combines TRBV9 with TRBJ2-1; D remains unclear. The length of the CDR3 is 14 residues. The V and J ends lost 0 bases and 7 bases respectively, with 11 bases between them. Germline V gene lookup returns CDR1 SGDLS and CDR2 YYNGEE.

The chain is built from TRBV27 and TRBJ2-1, with 10 bases aligning to TRBD1. Per germline, CDR1 MNHEY and CDR2 SMNVEV (reference sequence). The CDR3 length is 16 residues. After removal of 5 bases from V and 6 bases from J, the junction contained 10 bases not matched to a gene. For the CDR3, the DNA is TGTGCCAGCAGTAAAATGGGACAGGGGAACGGCAATGAGCAGTTCTTC. This codes for CASSKMGQGNGNEQFF.

V is TRBV6-6 and J is TRBJ2-1; D tentatively reads TRBD1 or TRBD2 (5 bases each). V was shortened by 4 bases and J by 8 bases, with 12 bases between the two germline ends. Per germline, CDR1 MNHNY and CDR2 SVGAGI (reference sequence). The CDR3 loop spans 13 amino acids. The CDR3 nucleotides read TGTGCCAGCAGTTCCTCAGGGCGGGATGAGCAGTTCTTC. This codes for CASSSSGRDEQFF.

CDR3 region: CASSATATNEKLFF. The CDR3, as DNA: TGTGCCAGCAGTGCAACAGCAACTAATGAAAAACTGTTTTTT. The chain carries TRBV2 and TRBJ1-4; D gene uncertain. V was cut by 4 bases and J by 0 bases, with 6 bases left in between. The length of the CDR3 is 14 residues. Germline V gene data show CDR1 as SNHLY and CDR2 as FYNNEI.

The CDR3 nucleotides read TGTGCCAGCAGCCAAGGACAGGGGGTACAAAGCAATCAGCCCCAGCATTTT. It encodes CASSQGQGVQSNQPQHF. The chain employs TRBV4-2 and TRBJ1-5, with 9 nucleotides matching TRBD1. Germline loops: CDR1 LGHNA, CDR2 YNFKEQ. CDR3 length: 17 residues. After removal of 1 base from V and 1 base from J, the junction contained 5 bases not matched to a gene.

The rearrangement links TRBV6-1 to TRBJ2-2; D is perhaps TRBD2 (5 bases). Trimming took off 6 bases at V and 6 bases at J, with 14 bases between the two ends. The CDR3 loop spans 14 amino acids. The germline V gene has CDR1 MNHNS and CDR2 SASEGT. CDR3 DNA: TGTGCCAGCAGAGAGGGTTCGGGTCCCGGGGAGCTGTTTTTT. Protein product: CASREGSGPGELFF.

This clone was counted a few times. V usage is TRBV2 and J usage is TRBJ1-1; 7 positions agree with TRBD1. Germline CDR1 reads SNHLY; CDR2 reads FYNNEI. The CDR3 length is 16 residues. Losses at the gene ends were 8 bases for V and 0 bases for J; bases not matched to a gene: 12. For the CDR3, the DNA is TGTGCCAGCCGCCAGCGTGCACAGGGGTTGAACACTGAAGCTTTCTTT. Residues: CASRQRAQGLNTEAFF.

This clone occurred a few times. This chain uses TRBV27 with TRBJ2-5; no definite D call. The J call may be wrong; the DNA end is better matched by TRBJ2-7. Germline V gene lookup returns CDR1 MNHEY and CDR2 SMNVEV (reference sequence). The CDR3 contains 14 residues. The CDR3 sequence: CASSLGRSSYEQYF. The CDR3 coding sequence is TGTGCCAGCAGTCTCGGAAGGAGCTCCTACGAGCAGTACTTC.

This clone was found a few times. This chain joins TRBV13 and TRBJ1-2; tentative D call: TRBD1 (5 bases). In germline, CDR1 is PRHDT, CDR2 FYEKMQ (reference sequence). Between the trimmed V and J ends, which lost 5 bases and 1 base, there was a span of 17 bases. This CDR3 is 16 amino acids long. The CDR3 nucleotides read TGTGCCAGCAGCCCTGGAGGGGTGGAACTTAACTATGGCTACACCTTC. Protein product: CASSPGGVELNYGYTF. Full variable domain (outside the CDR3, taken from reference TRBV13 and TRBJ1-2): AAGVIQSPRHLIKEKRETATLKCYPIPRHDTVYWYQQGPGQDPQFLISFYEKMQSDKGSIPDRFSAQQFSDYHSELNMSSLELGDSALYFCASSPGGVELNYGYTFGSGTRLTVV.

V usage is TRBV6-1 and J usage is TRBJ1-1; D might be TRBD1 (5 bases). CDR1 MNHNS and CDR2 SASEGT come from the germline V gene. Trimming pared 3 bases from V and 5 bases from J, leaving 10 bases between. The length of the CDR3 is 13 residues. Written as DNA, the CDR3 is TGTGCCAGCAGTGACTCAGGGTTTACTGAAGCTTTCTTT. It encodes CASSDSGFTEAFF.

This clone was seen only once. This sequence joins TRBV19 and TRBJ2-7, with 8 positions matching TRBD1. V dropped 4 bases and J dropped 3; count of bases not matched to a gene: 8. The CDR3 covers 15 residues. CDR1 and CDR2 (germline): LNHDA, SQIVND (reference sequence). This chain's CDR3 is CASSTRTGRNYEQYF. CDR3 coding DNA: TGTGCCAGTAGTACGCGGACAGGGCGCAACTACGAGCAGTACTTC.

The V gene is TRBV4-1, the J gene TRBJ2-7, with 9 bases identical to TRBD1. Germline V CDR1 and CDR2: MGHRA, YSYEKL. Trimming cost V 5 bases and J 2 bases; bases outside gene matches: 4. The CDR3 has 14 amino acids. This CDR3 is CASSEGQGPYEQYF. The CDR3 nucleotides are TGCGCCAGCAGCGAGGGACAGGGCCCCTACGAGCAGTACTTC.

This rearrangement joins TRBV2 to TRBJ2-1; 8 bases align to TRBD1. The germline CDR1 and CDR2 sequences are SNHLY and FYNNEI. The J segment lost 9 bases and the V segment lost 4 bases, leaving 14 bases of the junction unmatched. The CDR3 contains 16 residues. CDR3 sequence reads: CASSVKGTGSGGEQFF. CDR3 nucleotides: TGTGCCAGCAGTGTGAAGGGGACAGGTAGTGGAGGTGAGCAGTTCTTC.

This chain uses TRBV7-3 with TRBJ1-2; TRBD1 might be the D (6 bases). V was cut by 5 bases and J by 13 bases, with 20 bases left in between. Per the germline V gene, CDR1 is SGHTA and CDR2 is FQGTGA. The CDR3 length is 13 residues. Here the CDR3 DNA reads TGTGCCAGCAGCCCGAGCAGGGGTTCCTTATGCACCTTC. Amino acids: CASSPSRGSLCTF.

In its sample, this clone was seen once. This chain joins TRBV5-1 and TRBJ2-3, with TRBD2 matching 12 bases. V was pared by 5 bases and J by 5 bases, with 6 bases of the junction left unmatched. The V gene's germline CDR1 is SGHRS and CDR2 YFSETQ. The CDR3 runs to 15 residues. CDR3 sequence reads: CASRLGLAGLDTQYF. The CDR3, as DNA: TGCGCCAGCAGACTAGGACTAGCGGGGTTAGATACGCAGTATTTT.